The T cell receptor (beta chain) described here comes from a study of tumor and adjacent non-tumor tissue in lung cancer. Three rounds of nested PCR, following a modified ARM-PCR protocol, produced the TCRbeta library. TCRdb called the multiplex PCR reads again in MiXCR, with one record for every CDR3 protein. The sample has about 44,000 distinct CDR3 sequences, about two thirds seen once; the top ten hold about 32%. This CDR3 region has 15 residues. V shed 5 bases, J shed 7 bases, and the junction held 10 bases outside the gene matches. The germline V gene has CDR1 SEHNR and CDR2 FQNEAQ (reference sequence). On this clonotype itself: The target antigen is unknown.

No cell sorting was done before RNA was extracted from the tissue. Distant lung tissue was collected more than 3 cm away from the tumor edge. Findings and limits, study-wide: Compared with tumor, normal lung showed significantly lower TCR diversity.

This receptor was identified in a woman aged 70-85 years with non-small cell lung cancer. Input material: distant non-tumor lung tissue. The gene calls are TRBV7-9 and TRBJ2-1; 8 bases agree with TRBD1. The CDR3 sequence is CASSLWTGSGNEQFF. In nucleotides, the CDR3 is TGTGCCAGCAGCCTCTGGACAGGGAGCGGAAATGAGCAGTTCTTC.